The 14 T cell receptor beta chains presented below share a single source sample, sequenced in a study of siplizumab effects on memory and regulatory T cells. Assay used: immunoSEQ multiplex PCR; TCRdb lists only in-frame clones, some missing. This table has roughly 92,000 clones, about 94% appearing once. Material: non-Treg CD4+ T cells sorted from blood. Source of these receptors: a human donor in good health.

This clone was recorded once. V is TRBV7-2 and J is TRBJ2-1; TRBD2 matches at 9 bases. V lost 5 bases to trimming and J lost 7 bases; unmatched junction nucleotides: 6. Looked up from germline, CDR1 is SGHTA and CDR2 is FQGNSA. CDR3 length: 14 residues. Written as DNA, the CDR3 is TGTGCCAGCAGCCGGACTAGCGTTTTGAATGAGCAGTTCTTC. Residues: CASSRTSVLNEQFF.

The J gene is TRBJ2-7, the V gene TRBV28; D gene ambiguous. CDR3 length: 12 residues. Trimming left V 2 bases short and J 7 bases short, with 9 bases between. Germline assignment: CDR1 MDHEN and CDR2 SYDVKM. The CDR3 nucleotides are TGTGCCAGCAGTTTAGGGGTATATGAGCAGTACTTC. Its protein product is CASSLGVYEQYF.

The chain joins TRBV28 to TRBJ1-1; TRBD1 agrees at 8 bases. The germline V gene encodes CDR1 MDHEN and CDR2 SYDVKM. V lost 7 bases and J lost 4; bases outside the gene matches: 11. The CDR3 runs 15 residues. CDR3 protein: CASNGQGRWGTEAFF. The CDR3 DNA reads as TGTGCCAGCAATGGACAGGGAAGGTGGGGCACTGAAGCTTTCTTT.

This chain connects TRBV5-5 to TRBJ1-1; TRBD1 aligns across 7 bases. After removal of 2 bases from V and 5 bases from J, the junction contained 12 bases not matched to a gene. CDR3 length: 16 amino acids. The germline V gene has CDR1 SGHKS and CDR2 YYEKEE (reference sequence). Here the CDR3 DNA reads TGTGCCAGCAGCTTACGAGGGTCTAGGGGGCTTACTGAAGCTTTCTTT. Translation: CASSLRGSRGLTEAFF.

This rearrangement joins TRBV19 to TRBJ1-5; a weak D match, TRBD1 (6 bases). Looked up from germline, CDR1 is LNHDA and CDR2 is SQIVND (reference sequence). V lost 5 bases and J lost 7, with 15 bases in between. CDR3 length: 14 amino acids. The CDR3 region has the DNA TGTGCCAGTAGTGCGGGGGCAGCGGGACAGCCCCAGCATTTT. Amino acid sequence: CASSAGAAGQPQHF.

CDR3 sequence reads: CASSVGTARAGELFF. CDR3 DNA: TGTGCCAGCAGCGTAGGGACCGCCAGAGCCGGGGAGCTGTTTTTT. This chain joins TRBV9 and TRBJ2-2, with unresolved D. The germline V and J ends were trimmed by 0 bases and 6 bases, with 12 bases remaining between them. The germline V gene has CDR1 SGDLS and CDR2 YYNGEE. The CDR3 is made up of 15 amino acids.

The chain employs TRBV15 and TRBJ2-5; D unresolved. CDR3 length equals 13 residues. From germline, CDR1 is LNHNV and CDR2 YYDKDF (reference sequence). Deletions cut 2 bases from V and 0 bases from J, with 4 bases between. CDR3 sequence reads: CATSRSYQETQYF. The DNA for the CDR3 is TGTGCCACCAGCAGATCGTACCAAGAGACCCAGTACTTC.

The chain has TRBV11-2 and TRBJ2-3, with TRBD1 matching 11 bases. The CDR3 loop spans 17 amino acids. Trimming took 4 bases from V and 2 from J; bases not matched to a gene: 8. From germline, CDR1 is SGHAT and CDR2 FQNNGV. The CDR3 nucleotides are TGTGCCAGCAGCTCCTCCCGGGACAGGGGGGACACAGATACGCAGTATTTT. Translated, it gives CASSSSRDRGDTDTQYF.

This clone showed up just once. The chain is built from TRBV5-6 and TRBJ2-2; D call uncertain. The CDR3 extends over 12 amino acids. The germline V gene has CDR1 SGHDT and CDR2 YYEEEE. The V and J ends lost 4 bases and 4 bases respectively, with 5 bases between them. CDR3 region: CASSLSTGELFF. The CDR3 bases are TGTGCCAGCAGCCTAAGCACCGGGGAGCTGTTTTTT. Together with reference TRBV5-6 and TRBJ2-2, the CDR3 gives the full variable domain: DAGVTQSPTHLIKTRGQQVTLRCSPKSGHDTVSWYQQALGQGPQFIFQYYEEEERQRGNFPDRFSGHQFPNYSSELNVNALLLGDSALYLCASSLSTGELFFGEGSRLTVL.

This clone was found once. J is TRBJ2-7 and V is TRBV28, with D maybe TRBD2 (5 bases). V dropped 5 bases and J dropped 2 bases, with 10 bases sitting between them. From germline, CDR1 is MDHEN and CDR2 SYDVKM. The CDR3 is made up of 13 amino acids. This chain's CDR3 is CASSPTLAYEQYF. In DNA, the CDR3 is TGTGCCAGCAGTCCGACACTAGCCTACGAGCAGTACTTC.

The rearrangement uses TRBV28 and TRBJ1-1; 9 nucleotides agree with TRBD1. The germline V gene has CDR1 MDHEN and CDR2 SYDVKM. V was pared by 4 bases and J by 6 bases, with 24 bases of the junction left unmatched. The CDR3 loop spans 20 amino acids. The CDR3 is CASSSPLKQGAGEFGSEAFF. Written as DNA, the CDR3 is TGTGCCAGCAGTTCTCCCCTAAAACAGGGGGCTGGTGAATTTGGGTCTGAAGCTTTCTTT.

Only one count was recorded for this clone. CDR3 loop: CSVGATSGSTTTAYF. The CDR3 bases are TGCAGCGTAGGTGCGACTAGCGGGAGTACGACGACTGCGTATTTT. The chain carries TRBV29-1 and TRBJ2-3; 12 bases fit TRBD2. Germline assignment: CDR1 SQVTM and CDR2 ANQGSEA. Trimming removed 6 bases from V and 14 bases from J; junction bases left unmatched: 18. This CDR3 has 15 residues.

This sequence joins TRBV6-6 and TRBJ2-5; D call uncertain. This CDR3 is 14 amino acids long. V was trimmed by 1 base and J by 3 bases, leaving 9 bases between them. Looked up from germline, CDR1 is MNHNY and CDR2 is SVGAGI (reference sequence). The CDR3 protein is CASSYLVAEETQYF. The CDR3 DNA reads as TGTGCCAGCAGTTACTTGGTTGCGGAAGAGACCCAGTACTTC.

The chain carries TRBV2 and TRBJ1-2; a weak D match, TRBD1 (5 bases). CDR1 is SNHLY and CDR2 is FYNNEI in the germline V gene. V shed 11 bases and J shed 5 bases, with 18 bases lying between them. The length of the CDR3 is 13 residues. The CDR3: CAGGGGVLYGYTF. CDR3 nucleotide sequence: TGTGCCGGTGGGGGAGGGGTCCTGTATGGCTACACCTTC.